The 11 T cell receptor beta chains presented below share a single source sample, sequenced in a study of read filtering for tumor transcriptome and immune sequencing. The library was built from about 0.4 ug RNA with molecular barcoded adaptors for alpha/delta and beta/gamma chains. TCRdb processed the reads anew with MiXCR; each CDR3 protein has one entry. The sample records roughly 130,000 distinct CDR3 sequences, roughly 13% being singletons. The sequenced material came from a population of CD138-negative cells sorted from bone marrow. These receptors all stem from a donor aged 40 or older with multiple myeloma.

Concerning this clonotype itself: This may be a read error: a much more frequent sequence differs by one nucleotide. V usage is TRBV19 and J usage is TRBJ2-1; 14 nucleotides match TRBD2. This CDR3 is 13 amino acids long. Germline CDR1 is LNHDA and CDR2 is SQIVND (reference sequence). This CDR3 is CATGLAGGDEQFF. Written as DNA, the CDR3 is TGTGCGACTGGACTAGCGGGGGGCGATGAGCAGTTCTTC. The whole variable domain, filled in from reference TRBV19 and TRBJ2-1, reads DGGITQSPKYLFRKEGQNVTLSCEQNLNHDAMYWYRQDPGQGLRLIYYSQIVNDFQKGDIAEGYSVSREKKESFPLTVTSAQKNPTAFYLCATGLAGGDEQFFGPGTRLTVL.

In this sample, this clonotype turned up a few times. The J gene is TRBJ2-7, the V gene TRBV7-6, with 10 bases identical to TRBD2. The ends lost 0 bases at V and 5 bases at J; junction bases unmatched: 7. The CDR3 has 16 amino acids. The germline CDR1 and CDR2 sequences are SGHVS and FNYEAQ. The CDR3 spells CASSLAPASGSDEQYF. CDR3 DNA sequence: TGTGCCAGCAGCTTAGCGCCTGCTAGCGGGAGCGACGAGCAGTACTTC.

This clonotype came up many times. The V call is TRBV2, the J call TRBJ2-7, with D possibly TRBD1 on 6 matching bases. The V end lost 6 bases, the J end lost 7 bases, and 16 bases lay between the germline ends. This CDR3 spans 13 amino acids. Germline CDR1 SNHLY, CDR2 FYNNEI. This CDR3 is CASRSGTLEEQYF. The CDR3 DNA reads as TGTGCCAGCAGATCCGGGACACTGGAGGAGCAGTACTTC.

This clonotype was observed at least ten times. The rearrangement joins TRBV5-1 to TRBJ2-3; D gene unclear. The V end was cut by 0 bases, the J end by 6 bases, with 11 bases between. From germline, CDR1 is SGHRS and CDR2 YFSETQ. This CDR3 comprises 14 residues. CDR3 sequence (DNA): TGCGCCAGCAGCTTGGGGACCCAGATGGATACGCAGTATTTT. Its translation is CASSLGTQMDTQYF.

To note about this clonotype: A clone one base away is much larger, so this may be a read error. As the CDR3 is not closed by the conserved phenylalanine or tryptophan, this likely results from a read error. Because the CDR3's place on the DNA is in doubt, the DNA is left out and the CDR3 is given as listed by TCRdb. V gene TRBV3-2 combines with J gene TRBJ2-3; the table's D gene call, TRBD1, was not cross checked with the DNA. TRBV3-2 is marked as a pseudogene. Ends included, the CDR3 has 16 residues. The CDR3 spells CASSQDPAGGTDTQYI.

The table lists this clonotype with many counts. The chain uses TRBV29-1 and TRBJ1-1; no firm D call. The CDR3 runs 12 residues. V shed 3 bases and J shed 2 bases, with 7 bases lying between them. Germline V gene data show CDR1 as SQVTM and CDR2 as ANQGSEA. This CDR3 reads CSVDGINTEAFF. The CDR3 region has the DNA TGCAGCGTTGATGGCATCAACACTGAAGCTTTCTTT.

This clonotype was detected ten times or more. This chain joins TRBV29-1 and TRBJ2-1, with 8 bases matching TRBD2. Trimming cost V 5 bases and J 6 bases; bases outside gene matches: 9. Germline loops: CDR1 SQVTM, CDR2 ANQGSEA. The CDR3 extends over 14 amino acids. CDR3 nucleotide sequence: TGCAGCGTTATCCGTCCGGGAGGGCCCAATGAGCAGTTCTTC. This translates into CSVIRPGGPNEQFF.

This chain uses TRBV30 with TRBJ2-1; TRBD1 or TRBD2 may be the D gene (5 bases each). CDR1 and CDR2 (germline): GTSNPN, SVGIG (reference sequence). This CDR3 contains 13 residues. Trimming left V 3 bases short and J 4 bases short, with 10 bases between. The CDR3 nucleotides are TGTGCCTGGAGCGGGGCCTTATACAATGAGCAGTTCTTC. Translation gives CAWSGALYNEQFF. Supplemented by reference TRBV30 and TRBJ2-1, the full variable domain reads SQTIHQWPATLVQPVGSPLSLECTVEGTSNPNLYWYRQAAGRGLQLLFYSVGIGQISSEVPQNLSASRPQDRQFILSSKKLLLSDSGFYLCAWSGALYNEQFFGPGTRLTVL.

This clonotype has a count of ten or more. This chain connects TRBV7-2 to TRBJ1-5; D is unresolved. This CDR3 is 12 amino acids long. V gave up 2 bases and J gave up 7 bases, with 6 bases separating them. CDR1 SGHTA and CDR2 FQGNSA come from the germline V gene. The CDR3 DNA reads as TGTGCCAGCAGCTTACGATTCCAGCCCCAGCATTTT. Translating it yields CASSLRFQPQHF.

This clonotype has just a few counts. The J gene is TRBJ2-7, the V gene TRBV28; D is unclear. The CDR3 extends over 12 amino acids. Trimming shortened V by 5 bases and J by 0 bases, and 5 bases separated the two germline ends. Germline V gene lookup returns CDR1 MDHEN and CDR2 SYDVKM. The CDR3 bases are TGTGCCAGCAGTCCAAACTCCTACGAGCAGTACTTC. This translates into CASSPNSYEQYF. The entire variable domain, with the rest obtained from reference TRBV28 and TRBJ2-7, is as follows: DVKVTQSSRYLVKRTGEKVFLECVQDMDHENMFWYRQDPGLGLRLIYFSYDVKMKEKGDIPEGYSVSREKKERFSLILESASTNQTSMYLCASSPNSYEQYFGPGTRLTVT.

The chain couples TRBV7-6 to TRBJ2-1, with D perhaps TRBD1 or TRBD2 (5 bases each). Between the trimmed V and J ends, which lost 4 bases and 9 bases, there was a span of 13 bases. The CDR3 is 13 residues long. Germline values: CDR1 SGHVS, CDR2 FNYEAQ. This CDR3 reads CASSYGGGGEQFF. The CDR3 DNA reads TGTGCCAGCAGCTACGGTGGGGGTGGTGAGCAGTTCTTC.